This T cell receptor beta chain was identified in a study of beta chain features in type 1 diabetes. Sequenced material consisted of expressed TCRB transcripts (all of the isolated RNA was reverse transcribed). Clones were sequenced by immunoSEQ multiplex PCR, and TCRdb holds only the in-frame ones, with some missing. In the table there are a few hundred thousand clones, 14% of which are singletons. Notes on this clone: What it recognizes is unknown. A junction boundary mismatches the germline segment, possibly from a read error.

This CDR3 comprises 12 residues. Germline V CDR1 and CDR2: MDHEN, SYDVKM. Notes on the study in general: When VDJ junctions were examined, type 1 diabetes patients showed fewer insertions and more deletions. Shorter TCRB CDR3s, moderately but significantly so, were found in Type 1 diabetes patients in all four CD4+ subsets. Here, the possible influence of HLA type (on TCRB rearrangement) remained unresolved.

This sequence was found in a man younger than 45 with type 1 diabetes. The gene calls are TRBV28 and TRBJ1-5, with D unresolved. Sequences were obtained from naive CD4+ T cells from blood. The CDR3 bases are TGTGCCAGCAGCTTACCCGCGGCCACCCTGAATTTT. This translates into CASSLPAATLNF.